The TCR beta chain under discussion was sequenced for a study of T cell responses to AZD1222 COVID-19 vaccine. Profiled with immunoSEQ multiplex PCR; TCRdb holds only in-frame clones, not every one. The data show under 150,000 clones, about 92% seen once. Points on this clone: Its specificity is not known.

Overall study findings and caveats: Vaccine-related CD4 TCRs covered spike, predominating at 160-218 and 743-854. Repertoire sampling was restricted to post-peak T cell response timepoints.

The CDR3 runs 15 residues. The V gene's germline CDR1 is LGHNA and CDR2 YNFKEQ. V was trimmed by 1 base and J by 1 base, leaving 7 bases between them. This chain links TRBV4-2 with TRBJ2-2; no clear D. The specimen comprised peripheral blood, sampled on day 0 of AZD1222 vaccination. This clonotype was obtained from an adult in good health. The CDR3 bases are TGTGCCAGCAGCCAAGCTGGCGGGAACACCGGGGAGCTGTTTTTT. Protein sequence: CASSQAGGNTGELFF.